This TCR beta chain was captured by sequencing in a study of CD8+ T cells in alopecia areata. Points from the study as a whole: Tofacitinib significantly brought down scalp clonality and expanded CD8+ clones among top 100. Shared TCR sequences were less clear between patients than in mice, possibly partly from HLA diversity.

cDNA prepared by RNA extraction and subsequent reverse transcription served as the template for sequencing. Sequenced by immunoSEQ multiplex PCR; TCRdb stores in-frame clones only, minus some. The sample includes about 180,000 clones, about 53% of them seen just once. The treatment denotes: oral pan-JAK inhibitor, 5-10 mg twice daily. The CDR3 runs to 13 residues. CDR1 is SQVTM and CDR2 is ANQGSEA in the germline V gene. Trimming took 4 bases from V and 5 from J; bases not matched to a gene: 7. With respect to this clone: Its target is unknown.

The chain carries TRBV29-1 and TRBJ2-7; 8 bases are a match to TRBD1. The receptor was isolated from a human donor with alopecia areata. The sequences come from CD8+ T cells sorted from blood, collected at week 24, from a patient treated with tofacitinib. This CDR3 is CSVAFGQGDEQYF. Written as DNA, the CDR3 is TGCAGCGTTGCTTTCGGACAGGGAGACGAGCAGTACTTC.